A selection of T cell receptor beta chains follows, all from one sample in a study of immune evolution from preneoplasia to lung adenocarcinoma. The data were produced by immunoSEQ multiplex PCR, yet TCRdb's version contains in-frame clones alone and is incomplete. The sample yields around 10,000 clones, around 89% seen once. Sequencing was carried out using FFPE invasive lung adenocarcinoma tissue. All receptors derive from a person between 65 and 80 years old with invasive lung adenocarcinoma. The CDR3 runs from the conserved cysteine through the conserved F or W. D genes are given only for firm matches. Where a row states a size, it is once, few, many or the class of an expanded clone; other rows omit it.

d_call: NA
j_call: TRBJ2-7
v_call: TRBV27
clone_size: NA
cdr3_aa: CASSLAKRYEQYF
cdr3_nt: TGTGCCAGCAGTTTAGCTAAGCGCTACGAGCAGTACTTC

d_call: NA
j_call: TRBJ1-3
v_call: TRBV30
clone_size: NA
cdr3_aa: CAWSVTGAGNTIYF
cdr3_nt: TGTGCCTGGAGTGTGACGGGGGCTGGAAACACCATATATTTT

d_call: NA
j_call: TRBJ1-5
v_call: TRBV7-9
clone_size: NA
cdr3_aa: CASSLEQGAQHF
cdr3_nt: TGTGCCAGCAGCTTAGAACAGGGTGCCCAGCATTTT

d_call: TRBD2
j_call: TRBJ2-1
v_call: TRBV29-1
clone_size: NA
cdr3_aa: CSARLATRGQFF
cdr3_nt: TGCAGCGCCCGACTAGCGACTAGGGGGCAGTTCTTC

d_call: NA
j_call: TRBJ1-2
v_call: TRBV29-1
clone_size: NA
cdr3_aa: CSGWWGTYGYTF
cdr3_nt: TGCAGCGGGTGGTGGGGTACCTATGGCTACACCTTC

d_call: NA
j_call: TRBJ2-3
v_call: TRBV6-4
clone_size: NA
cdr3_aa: CASSRTYTDTQYF
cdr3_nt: TGTGCCAGCAGTCGGACTTACACAGATACGCAGTATTTT

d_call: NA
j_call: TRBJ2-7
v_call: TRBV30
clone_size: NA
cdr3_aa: CAWSVRRGARYISYEQYF
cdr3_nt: TGTGCCTGGAGTGTACGGAGGGGGGCCCGCTACATCTCCTACGAGCAGTACTTC

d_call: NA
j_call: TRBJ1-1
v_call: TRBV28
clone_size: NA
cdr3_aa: CASSRRGFMNTEAFF
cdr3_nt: TGTGCCAGCAGCAGGAGGGGGTTCATGAACACTGAAGCTTTCTTT

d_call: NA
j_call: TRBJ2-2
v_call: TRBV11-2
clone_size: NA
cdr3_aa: CASSTSTGELFF
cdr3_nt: TGTGCCAGCAGCACATCTACCGGGGAGCTGTTTTTT

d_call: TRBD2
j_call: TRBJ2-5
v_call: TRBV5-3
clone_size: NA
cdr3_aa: CARSWGALAGVTQYF
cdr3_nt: TGTGCCAGAAGCTGGGGCGCGCTAGCGGGGGTTACTCAGTACTTC

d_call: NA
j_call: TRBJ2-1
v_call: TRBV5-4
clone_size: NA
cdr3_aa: CASSLGLGEQFF
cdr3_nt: TGTGCCAGCAGCTTGGGGTTAGGTGAGCAGTTCTTC

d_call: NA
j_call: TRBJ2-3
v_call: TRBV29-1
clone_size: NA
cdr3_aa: CSVTDTQYF
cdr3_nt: TGCAGCGTTACAGATACGCAGTATTTT

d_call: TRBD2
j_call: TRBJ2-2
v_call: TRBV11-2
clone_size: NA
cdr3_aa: CASSSRGAGAVTGELFF
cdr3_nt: TGTGCCAGCAGCTCTCGGGGAGCGGGAGCGGTCACCGGGGAGCTGTTTTTT

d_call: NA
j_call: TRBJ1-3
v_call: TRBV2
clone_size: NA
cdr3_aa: CASQGGRNTIYF
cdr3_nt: TGTGCCAGTCAGGGTGGCCGAAACACCATATATTTT

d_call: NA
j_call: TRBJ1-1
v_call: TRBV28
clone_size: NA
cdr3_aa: CASSNEGITEAFF
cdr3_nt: TGTGCCAGCAGTAACGAAGGGATAACTGAAGCTTTCTTT

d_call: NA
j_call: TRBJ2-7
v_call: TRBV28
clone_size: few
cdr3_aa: CASSFRGLYEQYF
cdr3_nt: TGTGCCAGCAGTTTCCGAGGACTCTACGAGCAGTACTTC

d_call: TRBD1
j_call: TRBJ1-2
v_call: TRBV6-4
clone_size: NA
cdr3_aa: CASSPETGTGGYTF
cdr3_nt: TGTGCCAGCAGCCCCGAGACAGGGACGGGAGGCTACACCTTC

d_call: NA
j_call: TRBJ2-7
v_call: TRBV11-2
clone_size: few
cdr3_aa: CASSFTDYEQYF
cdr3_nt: TGTGCCAGCAGCTTTACAGACTACGAGCAGTACTTC

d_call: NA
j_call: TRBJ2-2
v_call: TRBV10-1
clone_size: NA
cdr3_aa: CASAQDTGELFF
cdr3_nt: TGCGCCAGCGCGCAGGACACCGGGGAGCTGTTTTTT

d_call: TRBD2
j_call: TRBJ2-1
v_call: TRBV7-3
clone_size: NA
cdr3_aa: CASSPGLAGVYYNEQFF
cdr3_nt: TGTGCCAGCAGCCCGGGACTAGCGGGAGTTTACTACAATGAGCAGTTCTTC

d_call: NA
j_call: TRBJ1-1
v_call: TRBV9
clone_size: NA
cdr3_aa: CASSISTGNTEAFF
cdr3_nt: TGTGCCAGCAGCATTTCGACAGGAAACACTGAAGCTTTCTTT

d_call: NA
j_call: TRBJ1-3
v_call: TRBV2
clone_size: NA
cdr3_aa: CASSQGYAGNTIYF
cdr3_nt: TGTGCCAGCAGTCAGGGCTACGCTGGAAACACCATATATTTT

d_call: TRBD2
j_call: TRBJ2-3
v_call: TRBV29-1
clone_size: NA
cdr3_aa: CSVKQPGLAGITSSTDTQYF
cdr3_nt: TGCAGCGTGAAGCAACCGGGGCTAGCGGGGATCACCTCTTCCACAGATACGCAGTATTTT

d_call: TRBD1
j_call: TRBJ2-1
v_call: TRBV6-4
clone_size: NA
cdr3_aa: CADQARDRGNEQFF
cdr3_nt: TGTGCCGACCAGGCCCGGGACAGGGGCAATGAGCAGTTCTTC

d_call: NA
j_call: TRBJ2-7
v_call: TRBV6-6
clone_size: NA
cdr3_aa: CASSPALHEQYF
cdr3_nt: TGTGCCAGCAGTCCGGCGCTACACGAGCAGTACTTC

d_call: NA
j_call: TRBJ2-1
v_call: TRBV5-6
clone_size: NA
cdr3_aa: CASSLIETGRVDEQFF
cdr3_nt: TGTGCCAGCAGCTTGATTGAGACAGGGAGGGTCGATGAGCAGTTCTTC

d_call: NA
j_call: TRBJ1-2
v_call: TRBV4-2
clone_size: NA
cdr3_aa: CASSQAGQTYGYTF
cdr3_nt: TGTGCCAGCAGCCAAGCCGGACAGACCTATGGCTACACCTTC

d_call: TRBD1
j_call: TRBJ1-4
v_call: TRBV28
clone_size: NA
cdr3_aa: CASNTPGQGVGGREKLFF
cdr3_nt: TGTGCCAGCAATACCCCAGGACAGGGGGTGGGAGGGCGAGAAAAACTGTTTTTT

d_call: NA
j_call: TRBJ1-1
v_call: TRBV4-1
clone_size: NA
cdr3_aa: CASSHRGSTSLNTEAFF
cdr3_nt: TGCGCCAGCAGCCACAGGGGCAGTACGTCCTTGAACACTGAAGCTTTCTTT

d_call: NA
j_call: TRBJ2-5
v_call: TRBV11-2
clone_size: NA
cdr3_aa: CASSYGLKETQYF
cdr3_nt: TGTGCCAGCAGCTACGGACTAAAAGAGACCCAGTACTTC

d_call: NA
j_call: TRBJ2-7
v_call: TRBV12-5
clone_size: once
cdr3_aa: CASGLTYREQYF
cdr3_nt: TGTGCTAGTGGTTTGACCTACAGGGAGCAGTACTTC

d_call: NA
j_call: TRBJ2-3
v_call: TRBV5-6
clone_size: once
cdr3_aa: CASSWTLGDTQYF
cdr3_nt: TGTGCCAGCAGCTGGACCCTCGGGGATACGCAGTATTTT

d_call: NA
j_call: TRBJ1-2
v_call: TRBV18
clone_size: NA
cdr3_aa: CASSPGGYYGYTF
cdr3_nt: TGTGCCAGCTCACCGGGGGGCTACTATGGCTACACCTTC

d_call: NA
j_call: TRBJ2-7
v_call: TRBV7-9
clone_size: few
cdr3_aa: CASSLYVTSGSSYEQYF
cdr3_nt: TGTGCCAGCAGCTTATACGTTACGAGCGGGTCTTCCTACGAGCAGTACTTC

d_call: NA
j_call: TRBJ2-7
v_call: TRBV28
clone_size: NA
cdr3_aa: CASSNGPPRGDYKQYF
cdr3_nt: TGTGCCAGCAGTAACGGCCCTCCGAGGGGGGACTACAAGCAGTACTTC

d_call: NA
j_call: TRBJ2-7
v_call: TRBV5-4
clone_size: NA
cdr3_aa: CASSQNRDGSYEQYF
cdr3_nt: TGTGCCAGCAGCCAAAACCGGGACGGCTCCTACGAGCAGTACTTC

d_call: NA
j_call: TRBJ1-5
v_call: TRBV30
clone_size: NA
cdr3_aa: CAWSARQTSNQPQHF
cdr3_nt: TGTGCCTGGAGTGCCCGACAGACTAGCAATCAGCCCCAGCATTTT

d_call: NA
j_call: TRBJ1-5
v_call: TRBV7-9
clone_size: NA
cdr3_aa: CASSLVDQPQHF
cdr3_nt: TGTGCCAGCAGCTTAGTAGATCAGCCCCAGCATTTT

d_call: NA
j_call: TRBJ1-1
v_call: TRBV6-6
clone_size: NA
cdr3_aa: CASSRFSGTQNTEAFF
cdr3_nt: TGTGCCAGCAGCCGTTTCTCCGGGACGCAAAACACTGAAGCTTTCTTT

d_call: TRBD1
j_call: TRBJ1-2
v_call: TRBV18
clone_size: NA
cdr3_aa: CASSPLGQGDYGYTF
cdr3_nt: TGTGCCAGCTCACCACTCGGACAGGGAGACTATGGCTACACCTTC

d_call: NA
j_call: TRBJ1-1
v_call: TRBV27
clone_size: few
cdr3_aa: CAAQGLNTEAFF
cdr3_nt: TGTGCCGCACAGGGTTTGAACACTGAAGCTTTCTTT

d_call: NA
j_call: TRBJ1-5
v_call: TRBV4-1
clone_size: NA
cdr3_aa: CASSQDGIEVGQPQHF
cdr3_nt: TGCGCCAGCAGCCAAGATGGAATAGAGGTGGGTCAGCCCCAGCATTTT

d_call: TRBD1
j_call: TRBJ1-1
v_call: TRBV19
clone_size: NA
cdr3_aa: CASSPRDRYTEAFF
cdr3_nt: TGTGCCAGTAGTCCCCGGGACAGATACACTGAAGCTTTCTTT

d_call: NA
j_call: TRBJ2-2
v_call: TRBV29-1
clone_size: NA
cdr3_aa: CSVVEGDTGELFF
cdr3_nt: TGCAGCGTTGTGGAGGGTGACACCGGGGAGCTGTTTTTT

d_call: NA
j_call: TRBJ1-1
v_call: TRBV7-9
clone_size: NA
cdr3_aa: CASALGGWLTEAFF
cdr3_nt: TGTGCTAGCGCACTAGGAGGTTGGCTCACTGAAGCTTTCTTT

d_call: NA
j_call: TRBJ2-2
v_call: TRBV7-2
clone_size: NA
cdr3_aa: CASSLEGAYTGELFF
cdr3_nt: TGTGCCAGCAGCTTAGAAGGGGCTTACACCGGGGAGCTGTTTTTT

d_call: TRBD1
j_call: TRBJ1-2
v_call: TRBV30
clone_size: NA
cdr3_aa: CAWGTGGAVPYGYTF
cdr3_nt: TGTGCCTGGGGGACAGGGGGCGCCGTACCTTATGGCTACACCTTC

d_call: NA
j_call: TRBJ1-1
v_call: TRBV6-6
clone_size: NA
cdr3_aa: CASSLTEAFF
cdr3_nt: TGTGCCAGCAGCCTGACTGAAGCTTTCTTT

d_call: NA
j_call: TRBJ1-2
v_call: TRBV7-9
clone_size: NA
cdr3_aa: CASSLDSSYGYTF
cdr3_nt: TGTGCCAGCAGCTTGGACAGTAGCTATGGCTACACCTTC

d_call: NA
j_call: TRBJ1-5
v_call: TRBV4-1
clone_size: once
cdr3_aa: CASSQEWQQDQPQHF
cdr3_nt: TGCGCCAGCAGCCAAGAATGGCAGCAAGATCAGCCCCAGCATTTT

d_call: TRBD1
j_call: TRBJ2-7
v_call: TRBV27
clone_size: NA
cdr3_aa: CASSYSTGGGEQYF
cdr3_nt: TGTGCCAGCAGTTACTCGACAGGGGGCGGCGAGCAGTACTTC

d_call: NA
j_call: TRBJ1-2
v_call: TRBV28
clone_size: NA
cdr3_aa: CASSKRKRTSYNTF
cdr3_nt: TGTGCCAGCAGCAAAAGAAAAAGGACGTCGTATAACACCTTC

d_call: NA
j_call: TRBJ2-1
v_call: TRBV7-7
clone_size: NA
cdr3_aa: CASSFGPDNEQFF
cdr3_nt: TGTGCTAGCAGCTTTGGACCAGACAATGAGCAGTTCTTC

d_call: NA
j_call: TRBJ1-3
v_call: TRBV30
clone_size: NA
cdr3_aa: CAWSSSGNTIYF
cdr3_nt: TGTGCCTGGAGTAGTTCTGGAAACACCATATATTTT